The entry below gives a single TCR beta chain sequence along with its context. This specimen belongs to a study of blood T cells in healthy people across ages. The use of a sample-barcoded 5' primer and a J-beta primer mix characterized a second PCR of about 6 to 12 cycles. Every cDNA molecule carried a tag from a template-switch adaptor bearing 12 random nucleotides. TCRdb reprocessed the 5' RACE reads with MiXCR, giving one entry per CDR3 protein. The sample includes about 930,000 distinct CDR3 sequences, 25% to 35% of them seen just once. The amount of total RNA extracted per sample was at least 6 micrograms. The germline V gene encodes CDR1 SGHKS and CDR2 YYEKEE (reference sequence). V was trimmed by 1 base and J by 15 bases, leaving 26 bases between them. The CDR3 extends over 16 amino acids. The sample also formed part of further work on T cells of mothers and their children.

The chain joins TRBV5-5 to TRBJ2-4; D is perhaps TRBD2 (6 bases). The sample consisted of blood. The clonotype comes from a woman in her forties in good health. The CDR3 region has the DNA TGTGCCAGCAGCTTGTTGGTCGGGGGAGGCGACTACGAGCGGTACTTC. Its protein product is CASSLLVGGGDYERYF. The variable domain in full, completed from reference TRBV5-5 and TRBJ2-4, reads DAGVTQSPTHLIKTRGQQVTLRCSPISGHKSVSWYQQVLGQGPQFIFQYYEKEERGRGNFPDRFSARQFPNYSSELNVNALLLGDSALYLCASSLLVGGGDYERYFGAGTRLSVL.